This T cell receptor beta chain was sequenced during a study of graft-versus-host responses after intestinal transplantation. Germline CDR1 and CDR2: PRHDT and FYEKMQ (reference sequence). The CDR3 covers 14 residues. The junction had 8 bases not matched to a gene; V was cut back by 6 bases and J by 5 bases. TCRdb keeps only in-frame clones here, not all; method: immunoSEQ multiplex PCR. The repertoire includes 90,000 to 150,000 clones, around 96% of them detected once, and more than 3% sits in the top ten. Points on this clone: What it recognizes is unknown.

The starting material was unstimulated CD8+ T cells sorted from spleen or lymph node cells, obtained before intestinal transplant. J is TRBJ2-5 and V is TRBV13, with 8 bases fitting TRBD1. The clonotype was recovered from a human donor who received an intestinal transplant. The CDR3 DNA follows: TGTGCCAGCAGATTACAGGGGGTGGAGGAGACCCAGTACTTC. This encodes CASRLQGVEETQYF.